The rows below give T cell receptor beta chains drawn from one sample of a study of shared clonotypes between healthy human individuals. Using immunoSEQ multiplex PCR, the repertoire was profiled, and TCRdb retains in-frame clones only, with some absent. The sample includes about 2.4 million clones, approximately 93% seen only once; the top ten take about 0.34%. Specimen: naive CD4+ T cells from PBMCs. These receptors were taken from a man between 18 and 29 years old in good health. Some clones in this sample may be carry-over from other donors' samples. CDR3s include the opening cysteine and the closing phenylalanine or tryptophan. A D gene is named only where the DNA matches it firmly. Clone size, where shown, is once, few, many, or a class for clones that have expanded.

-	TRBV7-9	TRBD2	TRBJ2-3	TGTGCCAGCAGCTACGCTAGCGGGGCAGATACGCAGTATTTT	CASSYASGADTQYF
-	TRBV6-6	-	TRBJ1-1	TGTGCCAGCAGTTACTCGTTCGGGGGCACTGAAGCTTTCTTT	CASSYSFGGTEAFF
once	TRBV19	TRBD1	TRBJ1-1	TGTGCCAGTAGTCGGGTGCAGGGGGCAATAGGCACTGAAGCTTTCTTT	CASSRVQGAIGTEAFF
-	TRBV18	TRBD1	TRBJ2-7	TGTGCCAGCTCACGGGACAGGGTGCTCTACGAGCAGTACTTC	CASSRDRVLYEQYF
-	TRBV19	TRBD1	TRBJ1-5	TGTGCCAGTAGTACTGGCAGGGGGCCGGGACAGCCCCAGCATTTT	CASSTGRGPGQPQHF
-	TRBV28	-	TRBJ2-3	TGTGCCAGCAGTTTTTTTCCAGATACGCAGTATTTT	CASSFFPDTQYF
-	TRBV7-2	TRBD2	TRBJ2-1	TGTGCCAGCAGTCCCGGGACTAGCAATGAGCAGTTCTTC	CASSPGTSNEQFF
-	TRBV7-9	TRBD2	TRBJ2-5	TGTGCCAGCAGCCCCGGGGGGGCTCAAGAGACCCAGTACTTC	CASSPGGAQETQYF
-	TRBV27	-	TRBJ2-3	TGTGCCAGCGGAGCCTTACGGGAAGCCACTAGCACAGATACGCAGTATTTT	CASGALREATSTDTQYF
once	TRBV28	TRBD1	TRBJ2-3	TGTGCCAGCACCCTACAGGGGGGAATCACAGATACGCAGTATTTT	CASTLQGGITDTQYF
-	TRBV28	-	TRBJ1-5	TGTGCCAGCGACAGACTAAAAGACCTTTATAGCAATCAGCCCCAGCATTTT	CASDRLKDLYSNQPQHF
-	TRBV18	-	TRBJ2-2	TGTGCCAGCTCCCTCTCTCAGGGTACGAACACCGGGGAGCTGTTTTTT	CASSLSQGTNTGELFF
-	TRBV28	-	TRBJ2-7	TGTGCCAGCAGTTTCGGCGGGGGCGGTGTGTCCGAGCAGTACTTC	CASSFGGGGVSEQYF
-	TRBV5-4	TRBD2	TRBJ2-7	TGTGCCAGCAGCTTGGCGGGAGGGAGTTCCTACGAGCAGTACTTC	CASSLAGGSSYEQYF
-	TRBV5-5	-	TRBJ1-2	TGTGCCAGCAGCTTGGACCGGGTCGACTATGGCTACACCTTC	CASSLDRVDYGYTF
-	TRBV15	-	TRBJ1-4	TGTGCCACCAGCAGAATGTGGGGAACTACTAATGAAAAACTGTTTTTT	CATSRMWGTTNEKLFF
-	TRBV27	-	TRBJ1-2	TGTGCCAGCAGTCTACATTTCCCGACTACTAACTATGGCTACACCTTC	CASSLHFPTTNYGYTF
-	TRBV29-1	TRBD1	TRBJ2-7	TGCAGCGTTGCAGGGACAGCTTACGAGCAGTACTTC	CSVAGTAYEQYF
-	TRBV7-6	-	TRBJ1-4	TGTGCCAGCAGCTTACTAACCAATGAAAAACTGTTTTTT	CASSLLTNEKLFF
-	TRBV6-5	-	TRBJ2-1	TGTGCCAGCTTTAACCCCTACAATGAGCAGTTCTTC	CASFNPYNEQFF
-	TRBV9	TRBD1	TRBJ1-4	TGTGCCAGCAATAGTAACGGACAGGGGGAAAAACTGTTTTTT	CASNSNGQGEKLFF
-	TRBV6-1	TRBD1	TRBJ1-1	TGTGCCAGCAGTGGAAGACAGGGGGCTGGAACTGAAGCTTTCTTT	CASSGRQGAGTEAFF
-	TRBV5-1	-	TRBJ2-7	TGCGCCAGCAGCTTCGTTGGGGTATCCTACGAGCAGTACTTC	CASSFVGVSYEQYF
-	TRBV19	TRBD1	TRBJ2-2	TGTGCCAGTAGTCTCCTGACAGGGATCACCGGGGAGCTGTTTTTT	CASSLLTGITGELFF
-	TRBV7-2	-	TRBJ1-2	TGTGCCAGCAGCCCCGGGACCTATGGCTACACCTTC	CASSPGTYGYTF
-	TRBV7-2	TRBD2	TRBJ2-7	TGTGCCAGCAGCTCCCGATTGGGACTAGCGGGAGGGAATGCCTACGAGCAGTACTTC	CASSSRLGLAGGNAYEQYF
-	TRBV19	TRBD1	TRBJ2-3	TGTGCCAGTAGTAGCGACAGGGGTACAGATACGCAGTATTTT	CASSSDRGTDTQYF
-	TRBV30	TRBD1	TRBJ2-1	TGTGCCTGGAGTCGGGGACAGGGTTGGAATGAGCAGTTCTTC	CAWSRGQGWNEQFF
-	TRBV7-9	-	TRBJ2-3	TGTGCCAGCAGCCCCGTTCCCGGTTACACAGATACGCAGTATTTT	CASSPVPGYTDTQYF
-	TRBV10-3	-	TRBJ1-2	TGTGCCATCACGGCGGACCTCTCTAACTATGGCTACACCTTC	CAITADLSNYGYTF
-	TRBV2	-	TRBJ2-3	TGTGCCAGCAACCAAGGGACCACAGATACGCAGTATTTT	CASNQGTTDTQYF
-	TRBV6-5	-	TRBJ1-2	TGTGCCAGCAGTCGGACTGGCAGGGACTATGGCTACACCTTC	CASSRTGRDYGYTF